The 5 T cell receptor beta chains below were found in one sample sequenced in a study of T cell repertoires in cytomegalovirus infection. Their recognized antigens are unknown. A single record per CDR3 protein comes from TCRdb applying MiXCR to the reads. Seen here are about 900,000 distinct CDR3 sequences, around a third observed once, and the top ten hold around an eighth. The specimen comprised cultured CD8+ T cells from PBMCs, sampled from culture after CMV antigen stimulation. These receptors originate from a human donor in good health (CMV status not recorded). Some clones in this sample may be carry-over from other donors' samples.

This rearrangement joins TRBV27 to TRBJ1-2, with a weak D call TRBD1 (6 bases). CDR1 and CDR2 (germline): MNHEY, SMNVEV (reference sequence). V was pared by 4 bases and J by 1 base, with 13 bases between. The CDR3 has 15 amino acids. Written as DNA, the CDR3 is TGTGCCAGCAGTTACCACAGGGAGGGTAACTATGGCTACACCTTC. Amino acid sequence: CASSYHREGNYGYTF.

The J gene is TRBJ1-5, the V gene TRBV6-1, with D hard to call. The last part of the DNA fits TRBJ2-3 better; the J call may be wrong. The germline V gene encodes CDR1 MNHNS and CDR2 SASEGT. The CDR3 is made up of 15 amino acids. Here the CDR3 reads CASSEVGERNQPQYF. The CDR3 nucleotides are TGTGCCAGCAGTGAAGTAGGTGAGAGGAATCAGCCCCAGTATTTT.

V is TRBV20-1 and J is TRBJ2-7; D remains ambiguous. Germline V gene sequence: CDR1 DFQATT, CDR2 SNEGSKA (reference sequence). There are 14 residues in the CDR3. V was clipped by 3 bases and J by 2 bases, with 14 bases between them. The chain's CDR3 is CSASSPGKTYEQYV. In DNA, the CDR3 is TGCAGTGCTAGCTCCCCGGGCAAGACCTACGAGCAGTACGTC.

This clonotype was seen ten or more times. The rearrangement joins TRBV7-6 to TRBJ2-1; tentatively, D is TRBD2 (5 bases). This CDR3 has 13 residues. From germline, CDR1 is SGHVS and CDR2 FNYEAQ. Deletions cut 11 bases from V and 0 bases from J, with 11 bases between. CDR3 loop: CASMGSSYNEQFF. The CDR3 region has the DNA TGTGCCTCCATGGGGAGCTCCTACAATGAGCAGTTCTTC.

The rearrangement links TRBV7-9 to TRBJ2-4, with 7 bases aligning to TRBD1. CDR1 is SEHNR, CDR2 FQNEAQ, per germline (reference sequence). CDR3 length: 13 amino acids. V lost 5 bases and J lost 5; bases outside the gene matches: 3. In nucleotides, the CDR3 is TGTGCCAGCAGCGGGACAGCAGAAAACATTCAGTACTTC. It translates to CASSGTAENIQYF.